This T cell receptor (beta chain) is drawn from a study of CD8 T cells in ankylosing spondylitis. Study findings and constraints: It appeared that ankylosing spondylitis blood was characterized by a TCR beta motif of fewer than ten highly homologous variants. The disease-linked clones had a CD8+ phenotype and low blood frequencies. Reportedly, significant enrichment of disease-linked clones occurred in matched ankylosing spondylitis synovial fluid. Prior literature has documented some motif variants in synovial fluid and blood from reactive arthritis.

This clonotype showed up many times. What it binds is not known. Construction of TCR beta libraries was performed using quantitative 5'-RACE with molecular barcodes. Via MiXCR, TCRdb re-called the 5' RACE reads, giving one row per CDR3 protein. The table lists more than 400,000 distinct CDR3 sequences, about 5.2% of them singletons, with under 4.5% in the top ten. The CDR3 loop spans 15 amino acids. Germline lookup yields CDR1 LGHNA and CDR2 YNFKEQ. V shed 1 base and J shed 2 bases, with 10 bases lying between them. The material sequenced was blood, either unsorted or a sorted T cell fraction (not recorded which). This chain joins TRBV4-2 and TRBJ2-3, with unresolved D. This TCR derives from a male donor with ankylosing spondylitis. The CDR3 DNA sequence: TGTGCCAGCAGCCAAGTTCCAGGTGACACAGATACGCAGTATTTT. Protein: CASSQVPGDTDTQYF.